The present TCR beta chain was sequenced within a study of blood T cell repertoires in COVID-19. The wider study: Spain, Italy and the United States supplied samples that represented acute and convalescent COVID-19.

TCRdb keeps only in-frame clones here, not all; method: immunoSEQ multiplex PCR. The sample shows 300,000 to 400,000 clones, 70% to 90% of them seen only once. CDR3 length: 14 residues. From germline, CDR1 is LGHDT and CDR2 YNNKEL (reference sequence). J lost 8 bases, V lost 5 bases, and 9 bases had no gene match. The gene calls are TRBV3-1 (or the pseudogene TRBV3-2) and TRBJ1-2; 9 bases agree with TRBD1. This receptor was identified in a human donor in a cohort sampled during active COVID-19. The sequenced material came from peripheral blood. CDR3 nucleotides: TGTGCCAGCAGCACTCCGGGACAGGGTTTAGGCTACACCTTC. As protein: CASSTPGQGLGYTF.